The 32 T cell receptor beta chains presented below share a single source sample, sequenced in a study of low-dose radiotherapy and immunotherapy resistance in tumors (dated by TCRdb to between 2020 and 2023). Taken with the paper, the label for time point translates to: before trial treatment. TCRdb lists the instrument as Illumina HiSeq 2500. First-strand cDNA was synthesized with Superscript III and a set of TRAV- and TRBV-specific primers, covering both TCRalpha and TCRbeta chains. TCRs were amplified with Phusion for around 21 PCR cycles, with a constant-region primer paired with the adapter attached to the V primers. TCRdb cleaned the public reads at Q25 with fastp, built clones with MiXCR and kept in-frame beta chains. Each entry merges the rows of one CDR3 protein and shows their most common DNA and genes. This sample lists about 82,000 distinct CDR3 sequences; 15% to 20% were detected once. Of the sample, 5% to 6.5% falls within the top ten clones.

The material sequenced was PBMCs, taken before treatment. The receptors were gathered from a male donor with prostate cancer.

This clonotype occurred many times. The J gene is TRBJ2-7, the V gene TRBV5-1; 10 bases align to TRBD1. Germline loops: CDR1 SGHRS, CDR2 YFSETQ. The CDR3 is 14 residues long. J lost 4 bases, V lost 4 bases, and 5 bases had no gene match. CDR3 sequence (DNA): TGCGCCAGCAGCACCGGGACAGGGGTGTACGAGCAGTACTTC. Translating it yields CASSTGTGVYEQYF. Looking up the rest from reference TRBV5-1 and TRBJ2-7 gives the full variable domain: KAGVTQTPRYLIKTRGQQVTLSCSPISGHRSVSWYQQTPGQGLQFLFEYFSETQRNKGNFPGRFSGRQFSNSRSEMNVSTLELGDSALYLCASSTGTGVYEQYFGPGTRLTVT.

In its sample, this clonotype was seen many times. CDR3 nucleotide sequence: TGCGCCAGCAGCTTGGGGCTAGCGGGAGACACGTACCAAGAGACCCAGTACTTC. Protein sequence: CASSLGLAGDTYQETQYF. V gene TRBV5-1 combines with J gene TRBJ2-5; TRBD2 agrees at 10 bases. The V and J ends lost 0 bases and 0 bases, in that order; junction bases with no gene match: 8. The CDR3 runs 18 residues. Germline V CDR1 and CDR2: SGHRS, YFSETQ.

In its sample, this clonotype was seen many times. The chain carries TRBV18 and TRBJ1-1; tentatively, D is TRBD1 (5 bases). Germline loops: CDR1 KGHSH, CDR2 LQKENI. V was cut by 4 bases and J by 3 bases, with 9 bases left in between. The CDR3 is 13 amino acids. The CDR3 DNA follows: TGTGCCAGCTCACGTGGGGCGGACACTGAAGCTTTCTTT. Translating it yields CASSRGADTEAFF.

As for this clonotype: This may be a read error: a much more frequent sequence differs by one nucleotide. This chain uses TRBV11-2 with TRBJ2-7; D perhaps matches TRBD2 (6 bases). The CDR3 extends over 13 amino acids. CDR1 and CDR2 (germline): SGHAT, FQNNGV. With 1 base removed from V and 4 bases from J, the gap between germline ends came to 8 bases. CDR3 coding DNA: TGTGCCAGCAGCTTAGGGGACTGGTACGAGCAGTACTTC. It specifies CASSLGDWYEQYF.

This clonotype has only one observation. This chain links TRBV9 with TRBJ1-1; maybe TRBD1 (6 bases). CDR1 and CDR2 from the germline V gene are SGDLS and YYNGEE. The CDR3 is 14 amino acids. V dropped 2 bases and J dropped 0 bases, with 8 bases sitting between them. The CDR3 spells CASSVGTLNTEAFF. The CDR3 coding sequence is TGTGCCAGCAGCGTTGGGACACTGAACACTGAAGCTTTCTTT.

This clonotype showed up many times. This chain uses TRBV3-1 with TRBJ2-5; D may be TRBD1 or TRBD2 (5 bases each). Germline V CDR1 and CDR2: LGHDT, YNNKEL (reference sequence). There are 12 residues in the CDR3. The ends were cut back, 8 bases at V and 5 bases at J, with 12 bases in the middle. CDR3 in DNA: TGTGCCAGCCGCAGGGACCCCGAGACCCAGTACTTC. Translated, it gives CASRRDPETQYF.

This clonotype was counted at least ten times. The CDR3, as DNA: TGTGCCAGCAGCAGTCAGTTGAACACTGAAGCTTTCTTT. As protein: CASSSQLNTEAFF. The J gene is TRBJ1-1, the V gene TRBV7-9; D not resolved. V gave up 5 bases and J gave up 0 bases, with 7 bases separating them. This CDR3 is 13 amino acids long. In germline, CDR1 is SEHNR, CDR2 FQNEAQ (reference sequence).

This clonotype was seen at least ten times. The chain joins TRBV11-3 to TRBJ2-5; 8 bases map to TRBD2. The CDR3 runs 14 residues. Looked up from germline, CDR1 is SGHNT and CDR2 is YENEEA. V lost 4 bases to trimming and J lost 4 bases; unmatched junction nucleotides: 5. The chain's CDR3 is CASSSGGAGETQYF. CDR3 coding DNA: TGTGCCAGCAGCTCCGGGGGGGCCGGAGAGACCCAGTACTTC.

This clonotype showed up many times. This chain uses TRBV12-3 or TRBV12-4 with TRBJ1-5, with 9 bases lining up with TRBD1. V was clipped by 6 bases and J by 5 bases; unmatched bases: 5. The CDR3 spans 14 residues. For the CDR3, the DNA is TGTGCCAGCAGCCAAGGACAGGGGTATCAGCCCCAGCATTTT. This codes for CASSQGQGYQPQHF.

This clonotype was recorded at least ten times. V is TRBV29-1 and J is TRBJ2-5; D uncertain. In germline, CDR1 is SQVTM, CDR2 ANQGSEA. The V gene lost 3 bases and the J gene lost 2 bases, with 4 bases spanning the gap. The CDR3 spans 11 residues. The CDR3 spells CSVETQETQYF. The CDR3 DNA reads TGCAGCGTTGAGACACAAGAGACCCAGTACTTC.

About this clonotype: This is likely an artifact of a read error, given a far larger clone one base away. The chain joins TRBV28 to TRBJ1-5; D remains ambiguous. Trimming took off 7 bases at V and 0 bases at J, with 4 bases between the two ends. The CDR3 spans 12 residues. Germline values: CDR1 MDHEN, CDR2 SYDVKM. CDR3 in DNA: TGTGCCAGCAAAAATAGCAATCAGCCCCAGCATTTT. Its translation: CASKNSNQPQHF.

The table lists this clonotype with many counts. This chain connects TRBV6-2 or TRBV6-3 to TRBJ1-3; D unresolved. CDR1 is MNHEY, CDR2 SVGEGT, per germline. The CDR3 is 15 amino acids. V was trimmed by 2 bases and J by 3 bases, leaving 11 bases between them. CDR3 DNA sequence: TGTGCCAGCAGTTACCTCCGGGAACGTGGAAACACCATATATTTT. Protein product: CASSYLRERGNTIYF.

CDR3 protein: CASSQDGQGASGYTF. CDR3 in DNA: TGCGCCAGCAGCCAAGACGGACAGGGGGCGTCGGGCTACACCTTC. This chain uses TRBV4-3 with TRBJ1-2, with 11 nucleotides matching TRBD1. The CDR3 loop spans 15 amino acids. J was trimmed by 8 bases and V by 0 bases; bases with no gene match: 5. CDR1 and CDR2 (germline): LGHNA, YSLEER.

In this sample, this clonotype turned up many times. The chain recombines TRBV7-2 with TRBJ2-1, with 13 bases aligning to TRBD2. The ends lost 5 bases at V and 9 bases at J; junction bases unmatched: 7. Germline V CDR1 and CDR2: SGHTA, FQGNSA. This CDR3 contains 15 residues. The CDR3 protein is CASSPTSGGAVEQFF. The CDR3 coding sequence is TGTGCCAGCAGCCCAACTAGCGGGGGGGCGGTTGAGCAGTTCTTC.

This clonotype has ten or more counts. The chain carries TRBV4-2 and TRBJ2-3, with D possibly TRBD1 on 6 matching bases. The V end was cut by 0 bases, the J end by 5 bases, with 9 bases between. CDR1 and CDR2 from the germline V gene are LGHNA and YNFKEQ. This CDR3 contains 14 residues. CDR3 in amino acids: CASSQDTRGDTQYF. The CDR3 coding sequence is TGTGCCAGCAGCCAAGATACCAGGGGAGATACGCAGTATTTT.

The sample holds a few counts of this clonotype. This CDR3 reads CASSLRGTNNRWETQYF. The DNA of the CDR3 is TGTGCCAGCAGTTTAAGGGGGACAAACAACCGATGGGAGACCCAGTACTTC. The chain couples TRBV27 to TRBJ2-5; the D gene is possibly TRBD1 (6 bases). Trimming removed 2 bases at V and 5 bases at J, with 21 bases between. CDR3 length: 17 residues. CDR1 is MNHEY, CDR2 SMNVEV, per germline (reference sequence).

This clonotype has at least ten counts. The chain is built from TRBV28 and TRBJ1-2; no clear D. V dropped 2 bases and J dropped 2 bases, with 9 bases sitting between them. Germline values: CDR1 MDHEN, CDR2 SYDVKM. This CDR3 region has 14 residues. The CDR3 sequence: CASSLGGSNYGYTF. The CDR3 DNA is TGTGCCAGCAGTTTAGGTGGTTCGAACTATGGCTACACCTTC.

This clonotype was detected ten times or more. The chain couples TRBV5-1 to TRBJ2-7, with D perhaps assigned TRBD1 or TRBD2 (5 bases each). The germline CDR1 and CDR2 sequences are SGHRS and YFSETQ. The CDR3 is 13 amino acids. V dropped 6 bases and J dropped 1 base, with 11 bases sitting between them. The CDR3 bases are TGCGCCAGCACCGGGACGGATTCCTACGAGCAGTACTTC. Protein: CASTGTDSYEQYF.

This clonotype was observed at least ten times. J is TRBJ2-7 and V is TRBV7-2; perhaps TRBD1 as D (6 bases). This CDR3 is built from 16 residues. Germline loops: CDR1 SGHTA, CDR2 FQGNSA. Trimming took off 0 bases at V and 2 bases at J, with 14 bases between the two ends. The CDR3 DNA follows: TGTGCCAGCAGCTTAGCCCGTTCAGGGGACCCCTACGAGCAGTACTTC. It translates to CASSLARSGDPYEQYF.

Worth noting for this clonotype: This likely traces to a read error, being one base from a far larger clone. This chain joins TRBV21-1 and TRBJ2-1; no check of the table's D call, TRBD2, against the DNA was made. TRBV21-1 is recorded as a pseudogene. This CDR3 is built from 16 residues. This CDR3 is CASSKAASGPSYEQFF. The CDR3 DNA sequence: TGTGCCAGCAGCAAAGCAGCTAGCGGCCCGAGCTACGAGCAGTTCTTC.

V and J are TRBV4-1 and TRBJ2-6; 9 nucleotides line up with TRBD1. The CDR3 length is 16 residues. The V gene's germline CDR1 is MGHRA and CDR2 YSYEKL. The V segment lost 8 bases and the J segment 4 bases; nucleotides outside the gene matches: 9. The CDR3 loop is CASRPGTGTGANVLTF. CDR3 in DNA: TGCGCCAGCCGACCCGGGACAGGGACCGGGGCCAACGTCCTGACTTTC.

In regard to this clonotype: A far larger clone is one nucleotide away, so this likely arose from a read error. V is TRBV20-1 and J is TRBJ2-7; possibly TRBD1 or TRBD2 for D (6 bases each). With 0 bases removed from V and 7 bases from J, the gap between germline ends came to 22 bases. Per germline, CDR1 DFQATT and CDR2 SNEGSKA (reference sequence). The CDR3 contains 16 residues. The CDR3 nucleotides are TGCAGTGCTAGAGATCCAGGAGGGGGTAGGGACAATGAGCAGTACTTC. It codes for CSARDPGGGRDNEQYF.

This clonotype was counted many times. The V gene is TRBV12-3 or TRBV12-4, the J gene TRBJ1-6; possible D gene TRBD1, 5 bases. The V gene lost 6 bases and the J gene lost 7 bases, with 22 bases spanning the gap. This CDR3 is built from 17 residues. Written as DNA, the CDR3 is TGTGCCAGCAGCACGTTCCCCGCAGGGATGGAAAATTCACCCCTCCACTTT. Its protein product is CASSTFPAGMENSPLHF.

This clonotype counts as medium-sized. This rearrangement joins TRBV11-3 to TRBJ2-1, with TRBD1 as a possible D gene (7 bases). CDR3 length equals 15 residues. The germline CDR1 and CDR2 sequences are SGHNT and YENEEA. V lost 5 bases and J 3 bases, leaving 14 bases between the germline ends. The CDR3 coding sequence is TGTGCCAGCAGCCACAGGGGAGGTGACTACAATGAGCAGTTCTTC. Translated: CASSHRGGDYNEQFF.

This clonotype came up many times. The gene calls are TRBV20-1 and TRBJ1-2; D unclear. Germline V CDR1 and CDR2: DFQATT, SNEGSKA (reference sequence). V gave up 0 bases and J gave up 4 bases, with 9 bases separating them. CDR3 length equals 13 residues. The CDR3 DNA reads TGCAGTGCTAGAGATCTAGGCGCCTATGGCTACACCTTC. Translated: CSARDLGAYGYTF.

There are many counts of this clonotype. The gene calls are TRBV30 and TRBJ2-7; possible D gene TRBD1, 5 bases. The germline V and J ends were trimmed by 3 bases and 3 bases, with 21 bases remaining between them. CDR1 is GTSNPN, CDR2 SVGIG, per germline (reference sequence). The CDR3 length is 16 residues. This CDR3 reads CAWRVPSTGILYEQYF. CDR3 DNA sequence: TGTGCCTGGAGGGTCCCCAGTACAGGTATTCTCTACGAGCAGTACTTC. Supplemented by reference TRBV30 and TRBJ2-7, the full variable domain reads SQTIHQWPATLVQPVGSPLSLECTVEGTSNPNLYWYRQAAGRGLQLLFYSVGIGQISSEVPQNLSASRPQDRQFILSSKKLLLSDSGFYLCAWRVPSTGILYEQYFGPGTRLTVT.

Many counts were recorded for this clonotype. The chain has TRBV9 and TRBJ2-1; 8 nucleotides line up with TRBD2. The CDR3 contains 15 residues. The junction had 5 bases not matched to a gene; V was cut back by 2 bases and J by 4 bases. Germline-derived CDR1 and CDR2 are SGDLS and YYNGEE. The CDR3 region has the DNA TGTGCCAGCAGCGTGGGTAGCGGGGAATACAATGAGCAGTTCTTC. Encoded protein: CASSVGSGEYNEQFF.

This clonotype came up many times. The CDR3 here is CASSFFAGVERANEQYF. CDR3 nucleotides: TGTGCCAGCAGCTTCTTCGCAGGGGTCGAGCGGGCCAACGAGCAGTACTTC. This sequence joins TRBV13 and TRBJ2-7; D assignment may be TRBD1 or TRBD2 (6 bases each). CDR3 length: 17 residues. In germline, CDR1 is PRHDT, CDR2 FYEKMQ (reference sequence). V lost 3 bases and J lost 5, with 23 bases in between.

This clonotype was seen ten or more times. V is TRBV6-5 and J is TRBJ1-1; 9 nucleotides agree with TRBD1. This CDR3 comprises 15 residues. V dropped 6 bases and J dropped 4; count of bases not matched to a gene: 9. Germline V gene lookup returns CDR1 MNHEY and CDR2 SVGAGI. Here the CDR3 DNA reads TGTGCCAGCAGAAGACAGGGGGGGATCCCCACTGAAGCTTTCTTT. Its protein is CASRRQGGIPTEAFF.

This clonotype was detected many times. The chain joins TRBV19 to TRBJ2-4, with D tentatively TRBD1 (5 bases). The germline gives CDR1 LNHDA, CDR2 SQIVND (reference sequence). The CDR3 runs 16 residues. Between the trimmed V and J ends, which lost 6 bases and 0 bases, there was a span of 15 bases. CDR3 DNA sequence: TGTGCCAGTAGCACCCGACAGACCTCAGCCAAAAACATTCAGTACTTC. Translated: CASSTRQTSAKNIQYF.

This clonotype was found many times. This chain links TRBV10-2 with TRBJ2-3; D not resolved. CDR3 length: 13 amino acids. The germline CDR1 and CDR2 sequences are WSHSY and SAAADI. Trimming cost V 2 bases and J 4 bases, with 7 bases left between them. This CDR3 is CASSERKADTQYF. As DNA, the CDR3 is TGCGCCAGCAGTGAGAGGAAGGCAGATACGCAGTATTTT.

The J gene is TRBJ1-5, the V gene TRBV4-3; tentatively, D is TRBD1 (6 bases). The CDR3 loop spans 14 amino acids. Germline CDR1 and CDR2: LGHNA and YSLEER. Trimming shortened V by 0 bases and J by 6 bases, and 9 bases separated the two germline ends. CDR3 region: CASSQERGFQPQHF. The DNA of the CDR3 is TGCGCCAGCAGCCAAGAAAGGGGGTTTCAGCCCCAGCATTTT.